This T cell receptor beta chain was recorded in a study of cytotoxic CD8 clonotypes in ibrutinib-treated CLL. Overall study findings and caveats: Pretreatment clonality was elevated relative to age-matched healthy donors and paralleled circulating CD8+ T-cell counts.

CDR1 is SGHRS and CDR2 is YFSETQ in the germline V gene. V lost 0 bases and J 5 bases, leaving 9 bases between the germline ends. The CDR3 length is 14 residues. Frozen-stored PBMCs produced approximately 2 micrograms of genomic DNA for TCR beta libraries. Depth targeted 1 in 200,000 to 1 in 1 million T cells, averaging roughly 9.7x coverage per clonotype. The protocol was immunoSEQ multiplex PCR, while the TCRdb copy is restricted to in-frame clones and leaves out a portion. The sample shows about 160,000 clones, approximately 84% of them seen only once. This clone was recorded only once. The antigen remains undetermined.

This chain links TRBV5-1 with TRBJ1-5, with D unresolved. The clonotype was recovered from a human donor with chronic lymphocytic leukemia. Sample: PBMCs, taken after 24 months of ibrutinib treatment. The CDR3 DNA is TGCGCCAGCAGCTTGGAAGCGAGGGATCAGCCCCAGCATTTT. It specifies CASSLEARDQPQHF.